Listed below are T cell receptor beta chains from one sample, sequenced in a study of blood T cell repertoires in COVID-19. The table came from immunoSEQ multiplex PCR; TCRdb's copy has only in-frame clones and leaves some out. The table shows 22,000 or so clones, with 75% to 95% occurring only once. The sequenced sample consisted of peripheral blood. Receptor source: a human donor in a cohort sampled during active COVID-19. Each CDR3 is given with its conserved first and last residue. D genes are given only for firm matches. Clone size is not always given. Where it is, it says once, few, many or a class for expanded clones.

d_call j_call clone_size v_call cdr3_nt cdr3_aa
TRBD2 TRBJ2-3 . TRBV18 TGTGCCAGCTCCGGGACTAGCGGGGATACGCAGTATTTT CASSGTSGDTQYF
TRBD1 TRBJ2-1 . TRBV6-5 TGTGCCAGCAAACCGGACAGGGCTTTCGACAATGAGCAGTTCTTC CASKPDRAFDNEQFF
. TRBJ1-1 . TRBV5-1 TGCGCCAGCAGTATAGTCCCCGAAGCACGGAACACTGAAGCTTTCTTT CASSIVPEARNTEAFF
. TRBJ2-7 once TRBV6-4 TGTGCCAGCAGTCTACTTCCCGGGAATACCGAGCAGTACTTC CASSLLPGNTEQYF
TRBD2 TRBJ2-1 . TRBV27 TGTGCCAGCAGTTTGAGTCTAGCGGGCGACGGCTCCTACAATGAGCAGTTCTTC CASSLSLAGDGSYNEQFF
TRBD2 TRBJ2-1 . TRBV18 TGTGCCAGCTCACCATTGCGGCTAGCGGGGGACCTTAAGGGGGTGGATGAGCAGTTCTTC CASSPLRLAGDLKGVDEQFF
TRBD2 TRBJ2-1 . TRBV30 TGTGCCTGGGGCGGGAGCTTCTCCTACAATGAGCAGTTCTTC CAWGGSFSYNEQFF
. TRBJ2-5 . TRBV18 TGTGCCAGCTCACCACTAGGTCTAGCCCCACAAGAGACCCAGTACTTC CASSPLGLAPQETQYF
TRBD1 TRBJ2-3 . TRBV12-5 TGTGCTAGTGGCTCGACAGGGCGTACAGATACGCAGTATTTT CASGSTGRTDTQYF
TRBD1 TRBJ1-3 . TRBV11-2 TGTGCCAGCAGCTTAGCGGGACAGTCTGGAAACACCATATATTTT CASSLAGQSGNTIYF
TRBD2 TRBJ2-1 . TRBV7-2 TGTGCCAGCAGCTTGGGCGGGGGGGCCTACAATGAGCAGTTCTTC CASSLGGGAYNEQFF
. TRBJ2-1 once TRBV7-2 TGTGCCAGCAGCTTACGTAGGGGGAGGGGTGAGCAGTTCTTC CASSLRRGRGEQFF
TRBD1 TRBJ1-1 . TRBV10-3 TGTGCCATCAGTGACCAGGGACAGTTCACTGAAGCTTTCTTT CAISDQGQFTEAFF
TRBD1 TRBJ1-2 . TRBV6-1 TGTGCCAGCAGTGGATACCGGGACAGGGTTTTTTATGGCTACACCTTC CASSGYRDRVFYGYTF
. TRBJ2-7 . TRBV18 TGTGCCAGCTCACCATCGTCACAGTCCTACGAGCAGTACTTC CASSPSSQSYEQYF
TRBD2 TRBJ2-3 . TRBV27 TGTGCCAGCAGTTTCCTAGCGGGAGGTGGCACAGATACGCAGTATTTT CASSFLAGGGTDTQYF
. TRBJ1-1 . TRBV14 TGTGCCAGCAGCCAATTCTCCACTGAAGCTTTCTTT CASSQFSTEAFF
. TRBJ2-6 . TRBV24-1 TGTGCCACCCATCCTGGGGCCAACGTCCTGACTTTC CATHPGANVLTF
TRBD1 TRBJ2-7 . TRBV5-1 TGCGCCAGCCGACAGGGAACCTACGAGCAGTACTTC CASRQGTYEQYF
. TRBJ2-3 . TRBV7-9 TGTGCCAGCAGCTCCACTGACAGGTTCACAGATACGCAGTATTTT CASSSTDRFTDTQYF
. TRBJ2-2 once TRBV7-3 TGTGCCAGCAGCTTTGGCGGGGCGGGAACCGGGGAGCTGTTTTTT CASSFGGAGTGELFF
. TRBJ2-3 once TRBV2 TGTGCCAGGACTAGGTTGGGCGCAGATACGCAGTATTTT CARTRLGADTQYF
. TRBJ2-2 . TRBV5-4 TGTGCCAGCAGCCCCGGAGGTCAGGTGGCGGGGGCAACCGGGGAGCTGTTTTTT CASSPGGQVAGATGELFF
. TRBJ1-3 . TRBV6-5 TGTGCCAGCAGTCCAGGGGTGGCTGGAAACACCATATATTTT CASSPGVAGNTIYF
. TRBJ1-6 . TRBV6-4 TGTGCCAGCAGTGACAGCTCTAATTCACCCCTCCACTTT CASSDSSNSPLHF
TRBD1 TRBJ2-1 . TRBV7-6 TGTGCCAGCAGCACCCGACAGGGTGTCGACAATGAGCAGTTCTTC CASSTRQGVDNEQFF
. TRBJ1-5 few TRBV6-2/TRBV6-3 TGTGCCAGCACCCCCAGGAGGACAGAAGATCAGCCCCAGCATTTT CASTPRRTEDQPQHF
. TRBJ2-3 . TRBV18 TGTGCCAGCTCACCCGGTCAGGGGAGCACAGATACGCAGTATTTT CASSPGQGSTDTQYF
TRBD1 TRBJ2-1 . TRBV2 TGTGCCAGCAGCCCCCGGGACAGGGGTGGCAATGAGCAGTTCTTC CASSPRDRGGNEQFF
. TRBJ1-2 . TRBV3-1/TRBV3-2 TGTGCCAGCAGCCAAGCCACAGCCTATGGCTACACCTTC CASSQATAYGYTF
TRBD2 TRBJ2-1 . TRBV5-4 TGTGCCAGCAGCTTACTAGCGGGAGTGGGTAATGAGCAGTTCTTC CASSLLAGVGNEQFF
TRBD1 TRBJ2-3 . TRBV24-1 TGTGCCACCAGTGATACCGGGACAGGGGGCACAGATACGCAGTATTTT CATSDTGTGGTDTQYF
. TRBJ1-4 once TRBV4-3 TGCGCCAGCAGCCAAGATATACAGGCCCCCTATGAAAAACTGTTTTTT CASSQDIQAPYEKLFF
. TRBJ1-2 . TRBV28 TGTGCCAGCAGCTTCCTGCTGGACTCTAACTATGGCTACACCTTC CASSFLLDSNYGYTF
. TRBJ1-2 . TRBV2 TGTGCCAGCAGTGAGGGCCCGAACTATGGCTACACCTTC CASSEGPNYGYTF
. TRBJ2-5 once TRBV7-2 TGTGCCAGCAGCTCCAGTTACACCGGGACATGGAAACAATTGTACTTC CASSSSYTGTWKQLYF
. TRBJ2-3 . TRBV19 TGTGCCAGTAGAGAGACAGCTCCTAGCACAGATACGCAGTATTTT CASRETAPSTDTQYF
. TRBJ2-1 . TRBV27 TGTGCCAGCAGTTTGGGACTCCCTCCAAATGAGCAGTTCTTC CASSLGLPPNEQFF
. TRBJ1-6 . TRBV27 TGTGCCAGCAGTCCCGGTGGTAGTTATTCACCCCTCCACTTT CASSPGGSYSPLHF
TRBD1 TRBJ1-4 . TRBV6-6 TGTGCCATCACGACAGGACAGGGCTCTAATGAAAAACTGTTTTTT CAITTGQGSNEKLFF
TRBD2 TRBJ2-7 once TRBV9 TGTGCCAGCAGCCCTTCGGTAGCGGGGACCTACGAGCAGTACTTC CASSPSVAGTYEQYF
. TRBJ1-5 . TRBV19 TGTGCCAGTAGTCGGGGGTACAATCAGCCCCAGCATTTT CASSRGYNQPQHF
TRBD2 TRBJ2-3 . TRBV6-5 TGTGCCAGCAGTTACGCGGGGGGCGGAAGCACAGATACGCAGTATTTT CASSYAGGGSTDTQYF
. TRBJ1-4 . TRBV6-5 TGTGCCAGCAGTTACTATCAGGGTTTAGAACTGTTTTTT CASSYYQGLELFF
. TRBJ1-5 few TRBV10-2 TGCGCCAGCAGTGAACTACAGGGCCTAAATCAGCCCCAGCATTTT CASSELQGLNQPQHF
. TRBJ1-1 . TRBV24-1 TGTGCCACCAGTGACTTGGTGGTTAGGGGGACTGAAGCTTTCTTT CATSDLVVRGTEAFF
. TRBJ2-3 . TRBV4-3 TGCGCCAGCAGCCAACTGGAAGCCAGGGATACGCAGTATTTT CASSQLEARDTQYF
. TRBJ1-3 once TRBV7-9 TGTGCCAGCAGCTTTGCGGGTTCTGGAAACACCATATATTTT CASSFAGSGNTIYF
TRBD2 TRBJ2-7 . TRBV6-4 TGTGCCAGCAGTGACGAAGGTTCGACTAGCTTCTACGAGCAGTACTTC CASSDEGSTSFYEQYF
. TRBJ2-1 . TRBV5-5 TGTGCCAGCAGCCGGCTCTTGTTAGCGGAGAATGAGCAGTTCTTC CASSRLLLAENEQFF
. TRBJ1-1 once TRBV24-1 TGTGCCGCAAAACAGGGAGAAAACACTGAAGCTTTCTTT CAAKQGENTEAFF
TRBD1 TRBJ1-1 . TRBV4-1 TGCGCCAGCAGCCAATATACTAGGACAGGTAGGACTGAAGCTTTCTTT CASSQYTRTGRTEAFF
. TRBJ2-3 . TRBV29-1 TGCAGCGGCCACAGTCCCCTCACAGATACGCAGTATTTT CSGHSPLTDTQYF
. TRBJ2-5 . TRBV3-1/TRBV3-2 TGTGCCAGCAGCCCCCATCCGGGTGGGGAGACCCAGTACTTC CASSPHPGGETQYF
. TRBJ2-5 . TRBV10-3 TGTGCCATCAGTGAACAGGAGACCCAGTACTTC CAISEQETQYF
. TRBJ1-2 . TRBV6-6 TGTGCCAGCAGTTATTCTCAGAACAGGGATAACTATGGCTACACCTTC CASSYSQNRDNYGYTF
TRBD1 TRBJ1-3 . TRBV7-6 TGTGCCAGCAGCCGACAGATTACAGGGGTCCTAAGCTCTGGAAACACCATATATTTT CASSRQITGVLSSGNTIYF
. TRBJ2-1 . TRBV7-9 TGTGCCAGCACCGGAGGTCAGGTGAGCGACAATGAGCAGTTCTTC CASTGGQVSDNEQFF
TRBD2 TRBJ2-2 . TRBV6-2/TRBV6-3 TGTGCCAGCAGTGCCTCGGGGGGTTACACCGGGGAGCTGTTTTTT CASSASGGYTGELFF